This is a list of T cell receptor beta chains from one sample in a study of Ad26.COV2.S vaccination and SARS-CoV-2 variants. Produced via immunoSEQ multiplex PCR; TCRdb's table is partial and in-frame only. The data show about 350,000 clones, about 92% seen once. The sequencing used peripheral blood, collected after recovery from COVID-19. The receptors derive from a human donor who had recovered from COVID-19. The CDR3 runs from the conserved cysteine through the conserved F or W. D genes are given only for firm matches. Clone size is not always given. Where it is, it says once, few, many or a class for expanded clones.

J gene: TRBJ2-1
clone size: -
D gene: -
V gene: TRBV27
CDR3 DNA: TGTGCCAGCATGACAGGCCCCGAAGATGAGCAGTTCTTC
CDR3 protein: CASMTGPEDEQFF

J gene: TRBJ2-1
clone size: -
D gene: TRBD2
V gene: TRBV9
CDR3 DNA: TGTGCCAGCAGCGCCGGGACTAGCGGTCAGCAGTTCTTC
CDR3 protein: CASSAGTSGQQFF

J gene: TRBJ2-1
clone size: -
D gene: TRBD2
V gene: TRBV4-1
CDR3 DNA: TGCGCCAGCAGCCCTCCGGGACTAGCGGGGAGGAATGAGCAGTTCTTC
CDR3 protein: CASSPPGLAGRNEQFF

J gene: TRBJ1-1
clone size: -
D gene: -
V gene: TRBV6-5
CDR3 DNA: TGTGCCAGCAGCGCCCTTGGGCCAGGGGACACTGAAGCTTTCTTT
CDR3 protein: CASSALGPGDTEAFF

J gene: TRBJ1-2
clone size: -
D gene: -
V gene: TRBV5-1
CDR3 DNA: TGCGCCAGCAGCTTGACAGTTAGCTATGGCTACACCTTC
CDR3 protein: CASSLTVSYGYTF

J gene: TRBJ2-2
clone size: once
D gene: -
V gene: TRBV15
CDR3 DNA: TGTGCCACCAGCAGAGAAATCGGGAAGAACACCGGGGAGCTGTTTTTT
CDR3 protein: CATSREIGKNTGELFF

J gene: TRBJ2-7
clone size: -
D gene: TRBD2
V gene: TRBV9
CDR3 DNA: TGTGCCAGCAGCGTCTCACTAGCGTCCGAGCAGTACTTC
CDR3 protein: CASSVSLASEQYF

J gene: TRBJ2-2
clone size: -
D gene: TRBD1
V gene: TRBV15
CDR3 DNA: TGTGCCACCAGCGGCCCGGACAGGGCGAGGAACACCGGGGAGCTGTTTTTT
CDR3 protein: CATSGPDRARNTGELFF

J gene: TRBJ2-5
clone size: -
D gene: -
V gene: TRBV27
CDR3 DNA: TGTGCCAGCAGTTTATCGTGGGCGGCGGAGGAGACCCAGTACTTC
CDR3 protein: CASSLSWAAEETQYF

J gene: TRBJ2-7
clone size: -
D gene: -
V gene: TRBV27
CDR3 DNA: TGTGCCAGCAGTTTAGGGGCTTTATACGAGCAGTACTTC
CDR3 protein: CASSLGALYEQYF

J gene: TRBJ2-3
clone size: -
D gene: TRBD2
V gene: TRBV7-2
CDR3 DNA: TGTGCCAGCAGCTTTTACCGACTAGCGGGGGGTAGAGATACGCAGTATTTT
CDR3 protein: CASSFYRLAGGRDTQYF

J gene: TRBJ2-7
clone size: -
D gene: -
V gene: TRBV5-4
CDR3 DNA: TGTGCCAGCAGCTTGGTGGAGGGGGCGGGGGAGCAGTACTTC
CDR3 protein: CASSLVEGAGEQYF

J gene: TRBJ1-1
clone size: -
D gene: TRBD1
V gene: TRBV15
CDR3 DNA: TGTGCCACCTCTAGACAGGGTGAAGCTTTCTTT
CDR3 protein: CATSRQGEAFF

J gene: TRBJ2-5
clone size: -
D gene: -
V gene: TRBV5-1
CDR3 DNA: TGCGCCAGCAGCTTGGGGCCAGAGACCCAGTACTTC
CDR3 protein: CASSLGPETQYF

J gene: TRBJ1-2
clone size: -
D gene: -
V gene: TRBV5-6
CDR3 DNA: TGTGCCAGCAGCCCGGACGGGACAAATTATGGCTACACCTTC
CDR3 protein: CASSPDGTNYGYTF

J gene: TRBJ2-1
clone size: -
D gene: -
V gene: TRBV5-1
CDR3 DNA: TGCGCCAGCAGCTTGTCCCCCCCTTACAATGAGCAGTTCTTC
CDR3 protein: CASSLSPPYNEQFF

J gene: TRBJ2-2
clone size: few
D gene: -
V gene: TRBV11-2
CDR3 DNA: TGTGCCAGCAGCCCGGAGGGGGATAACACCGGGGAGCTGTTTTTT
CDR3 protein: CASSPEGDNTGELFF

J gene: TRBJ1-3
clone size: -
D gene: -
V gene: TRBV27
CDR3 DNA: TGTGCCAGCAGTTTAAATATCGCGCACTCTGGAAACACCATATATTTT
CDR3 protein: CASSLNIAHSGNTIYF

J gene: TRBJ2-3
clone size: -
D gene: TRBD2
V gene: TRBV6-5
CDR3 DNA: TGTGCCAGCAGTTGGACTAGCGGGGGGGCAGATACGCAGTATTTT
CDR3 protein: CASSWTSGGADTQYF

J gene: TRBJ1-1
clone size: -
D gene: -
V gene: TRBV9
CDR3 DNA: TGTGCCAGCAGCGTAGAGGGAAACACTGAAGCTTTCTTT
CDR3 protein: CASSVEGNTEAFF

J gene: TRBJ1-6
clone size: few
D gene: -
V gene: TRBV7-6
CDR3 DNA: TGTGCCAGCAGCTTAGAGCCCGATAATTCACCCCTCCACTTT
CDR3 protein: CASSLEPDNSPLHF

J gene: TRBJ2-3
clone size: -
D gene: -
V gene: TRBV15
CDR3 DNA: TGTGCCACCAGCAGAAATGGTATAGTGTCAGGATCAATTACAGATACGCAGTATTTT
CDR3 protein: CATSRNGIVSGSITDTQYF

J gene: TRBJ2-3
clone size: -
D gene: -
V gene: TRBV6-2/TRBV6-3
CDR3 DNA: TGTGCCAGCAGTTCAGGTCCGTGGGCAGATACGCAGTATTTT
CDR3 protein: CASSSGPWADTQYF

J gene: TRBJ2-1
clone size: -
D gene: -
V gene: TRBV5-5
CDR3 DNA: TGTGCCAGCAGCTTGGGGGGGGCACAGAACAATGAGCAGTTCTTC
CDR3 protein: CASSLGGAQNNEQFF

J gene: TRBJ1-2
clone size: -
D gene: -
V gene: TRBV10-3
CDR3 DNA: TGTGCCATCAGCCGAGTCGAGGGGTCCTATGGCTACACCTTC
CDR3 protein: CAISRVEGSYGYTF

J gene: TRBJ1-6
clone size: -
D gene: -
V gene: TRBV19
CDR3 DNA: TGTGCCAGTATTTGGTCGAGCTCCTATAATTCACCCCTCCACTTT
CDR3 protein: CASIWSSSYNSPLHF

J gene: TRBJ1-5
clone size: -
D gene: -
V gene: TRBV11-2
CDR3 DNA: TGTGCCAGCAGCTTAGAGGGGGCGATTCAGCCCCAGCATTTT
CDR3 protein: CASSLEGAIQPQHF

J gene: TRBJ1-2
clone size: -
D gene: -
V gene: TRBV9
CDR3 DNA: TGTGCCAGCAGCCCCTATGGGGGCCCCTATGGCTACACCTTC
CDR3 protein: CASSPYGGPYGYTF